The present T cell receptor beta chain was sequenced within a study of T cells after yellow fever vaccination. Findings and caveats of the study: The study re-detected most primary-vaccination clones after the booster (under 97% CD4, 80% to 90% CD8). A faster peak, day 5 versus 15, was reached by the weaker secondary response. Abundant bulk-population clonotypes could contaminate the FACS-sorted repertoires.

The V gene's germline CDR1 is DFQATT and CDR2 SNEGSKA (reference sequence). V was clipped by 1 base and J by 5 bases; unmatched bases: 13. The CDR3 length is 16 residues. 5'RACE template switching added a universal primer site and UMIs to TCR cDNA. TCRdb analysed the 5' RACE reads with MiXCR anew, one entry per CDR3 protein. Counted here are roughly 260,000 distinct CDR3 sequences, roughly 13% occurring once; the ten biggest clones make up 0.4% to 0.55%. This clonotype appeared a few times. No antigen is known for it. This receptor was obtained from a man younger than 40 who received the YFV17D yellow fever vaccine. Sequencing was performed on CD4+ T cells sorted from PBMCs, taken 45 days after the yellow fever booster vaccination. This sequence joins TRBV20-1 and TRBJ2-7; 8 nucleotides align to TRBD2. The CDR3 bases are TGCAGTGCTAGAGGGTGGAGCGGGAGTCGGTCTAACGAGCAGTACTTC. Amino acids: CSARGWSGSRSNEQYF.